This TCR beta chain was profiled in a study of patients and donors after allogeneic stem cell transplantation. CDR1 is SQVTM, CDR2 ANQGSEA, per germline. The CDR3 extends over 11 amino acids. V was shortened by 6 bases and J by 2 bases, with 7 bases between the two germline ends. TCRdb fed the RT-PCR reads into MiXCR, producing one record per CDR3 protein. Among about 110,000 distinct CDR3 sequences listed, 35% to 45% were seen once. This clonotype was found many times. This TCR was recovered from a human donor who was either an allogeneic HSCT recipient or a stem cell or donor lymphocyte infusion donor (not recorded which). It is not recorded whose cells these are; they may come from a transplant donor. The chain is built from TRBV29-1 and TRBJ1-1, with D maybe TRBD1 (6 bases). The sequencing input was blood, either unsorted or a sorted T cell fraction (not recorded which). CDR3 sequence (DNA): TGCAGCGTACAGGGCAACACTGAAGCTTTCTTT. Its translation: CSVQGNTEAFF.